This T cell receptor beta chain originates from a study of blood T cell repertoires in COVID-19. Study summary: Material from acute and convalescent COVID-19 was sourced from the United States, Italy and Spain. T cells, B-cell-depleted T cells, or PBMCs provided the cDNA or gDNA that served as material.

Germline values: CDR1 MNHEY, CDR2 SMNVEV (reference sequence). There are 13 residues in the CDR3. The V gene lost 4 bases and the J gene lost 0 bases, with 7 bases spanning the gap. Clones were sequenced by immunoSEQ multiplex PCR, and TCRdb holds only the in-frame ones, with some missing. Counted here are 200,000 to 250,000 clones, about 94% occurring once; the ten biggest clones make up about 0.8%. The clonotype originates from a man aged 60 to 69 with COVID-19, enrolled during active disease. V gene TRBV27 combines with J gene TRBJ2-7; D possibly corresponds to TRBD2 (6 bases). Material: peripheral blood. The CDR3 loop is CASSSTSSYEQYF. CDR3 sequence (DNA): TGTGCCAGCAGTTCGACTAGCTCCTACGAGCAGTACTTC.